The 17 T cell receptor beta chains below were found in one sample sequenced in a study of cytomegalovirus exposure and HLA in healthy donors. PCR amplification relied on 60 Vbeta primers (plus 13 Jbeta primers). Method: immunoSEQ multiplex PCR; TCRdb's copy keeps in-frame clones and lacks some. The sample holds approximately 100,000 clones, about 77% seen once. Sequences were obtained from PBMCs. Source of these receptors: a woman in her forties or fifties in good health and CMV-seropositive.

In nucleotides, the CDR3 is TGTGCCAGCAGCTTAGGGGCGGGTGAGCAGTTCTTC. Translation: CASSLGAGEQFF. V and J are TRBV11-1 and TRBJ2-1, with D maybe TRBD2 (5 bases). The CDR3 has 12 residues. The V and J ends lost 1 base and 9 bases respectively, with 7 bases between them. CDR1 is SGHAT, CDR2 FQDESV, per germline (reference sequence).

The chain links TRBV7-3 to TRBJ1-1; 7 nucleotides match TRBD1. There are 15 residues in the CDR3. The V gene's germline CDR1 is SGHTA and CDR2 FQGTGA. V was clipped by 2 bases and J by 5 bases; unmatched bases: 8. CDR3 protein: CASSLSTGARTEAFF. CDR3 in DNA: TGTGCCAGCAGCTTATCCACAGGGGCCAGGACTGAAGCTTTCTTT.

This sequence joins TRBV4-2 and TRBJ1-6, with TRBD1 matching 7 bases. This CDR3 comprises 15 residues. V was clipped by 0 bases and J by 6 bases; unmatched bases: 2. Germline CDR1 is LGHNA and CDR2 is YNFKEQ. The CDR3 region is CASSQEGTVNSPLHF. As DNA, the CDR3 is TGTGCCAGCAGCCAAGAAGGGACAGTTAATTCACCCCTCCACTTT.

This clone was counted only a few times. This chain links TRBV19 with TRBJ2-7; TRBD1 matches at 11 bases. The junction had 1 base not matched to a gene; V was cut back by 9 bases and J by 0 bases. Germline V CDR1 and CDR2: LNHDA, SQIVND (reference sequence). The CDR3 is 13 residues long. The CDR3 sequence: CASGQGASYEQYF. The CDR3 coding sequence is TGTGCCAGCGGACAGGGGGCCTCCTACGAGCAGTACTTC.

The rearrangement links TRBV19 to TRBJ2-5, with 10 bases matching TRBD2. The V and J ends lost 6 bases and 3 bases, in that order; junction bases with no gene match: 1. The CDR3 totals 13 residues. Germline assignment: CDR1 LNHDA and CDR2 SQIVND (reference sequence). The CDR3 DNA follows: TGTGCCAGTAGCGGACTAGCGGAAGAGACCCAGTACTTC. Translating gives CASSGLAEETQYF.

On this clone: One junction end does not reproduce the germline sequence, and a read error may be involved. This sequence joins TRBV7-9 and TRBJ1-1; D perhaps matches TRBD1 (5 bases). CDR1 SEHNR and CDR2 FQNEAQ come from the germline V gene (reference sequence). The CDR3 covers 11 residues. CDR3 region: CSSRTSAEAFF. The CDR3 DNA reads TGTTCCAGCAGGACAAGTGCTGAAGCTTTCTTT.

The chain carries TRBV6-1 and TRBJ1-2; TRBD1 is a possible D gene (5 bases). There are 13 residues in the CDR3. The V gene's germline CDR1 is MNHNS and CDR2 SASEGT. Trimming removed 3 bases at V and 7 bases at J, with 12 bases between. CDR3 loop: CASSERQGSGYTF. CDR3 nucleotide sequence: TGTGCCAGCAGTGAGAGGCAGGGCTCTGGCTACACCTTC.

The chain combines TRBV11-2 with TRBJ2-7, with D uncertain. Germline lookup yields CDR1 SGHAT and CDR2 FQNNGV. The ends were cut back, 5 bases at V and 5 bases at J, with 7 bases in the middle. The CDR3 has 11 amino acids. The CDR3 here is CASSLANEQYF. The DNA for the CDR3 is TGTGCCAGCAGCCTTGCTAACGAGCAGTACTTC.

This clone was seen just once. The V gene is TRBV6-1, the J gene TRBJ2-5, with TRBD2 matching 7 bases. The CDR3 has 16 amino acids. Germline values: CDR1 MNHNS, CDR2 SASEGT. V trimming: 3 bases; J trimming: 6 bases; junction bases outside the gene matches: 13. CDR3 sequence: CASSELREAGFKTQYF. The CDR3 nucleotides are TGTGCCAGCAGTGAGCTAAGAGAAGCGGGATTTAAGACCCAGTACTTC.

This rearrangement joins TRBV4-1 to TRBJ1-2; perhaps TRBD1 as D (5 bases). V was trimmed by 10 bases and J by 4 bases, leaving 16 bases between them. This CDR3 comprises 13 residues. Germline V CDR1 and CDR2: MGHRA, YSYEKL. CDR3 DNA: TGCGCCACTTCCTCGCGGGACGGCTATGGCTACACCTTC. Its protein is CATSSRDGYGYTF.

The chain combines TRBV9 with TRBJ2-7; D may be TRBD2 (7 bases). The germline V and J ends were trimmed by 0 bases and 5 bases, with 15 bases remaining between them. This CDR3 has 15 amino acids. The germline V gene has CDR1 SGDLS and CDR2 YYNGEE. CDR3: CASSVDGGRTHEQYF. CDR3 nucleotide sequence: TGTGCCAGCAGCGTAGACGGGGGGCGTACCCACGAGCAGTACTTC.

This clone was recorded only once. The chain links TRBV5-1 to TRBJ2-7; 7 bases agree with TRBD1. Trimming took 1 base from V and 6 from J; bases not matched to a gene: 13. CDR1 SGHRS and CDR2 YFSETQ come from the germline V gene. The CDR3 totals 16 residues. The chain's CDR3 is CASSLTGQTTVFEQYF. The CDR3 nucleotides are TGCGCCAGCAGCTTGACGGGACAGACTACGGTTTTCGAGCAGTACTTC.

This chain links TRBV9 with TRBJ1-2; tentatively, D is TRBD1 (5 bases). V was pared by 3 bases and J by 2 bases, with 14 bases between. Per germline, CDR1 SGDLS and CDR2 YYNGEE. CDR3 length equals 15 residues. CDR3 sequence (DNA): TGTGCCAGCAGCGCAACTTTCGACAGAAACTATGGCTACACCTTC. Its protein is CASSATFDRNYGYTF. Using reference TRBV9 and TRBJ1-2 for the parts outside the CDR3, the full variable domain is DSGVTQTPKHLITATGQRVTLRCSPRSGDLSVYWYQQSLDQGLQFLIQYYNGEERAKGNILERFSAQQFPDLHSELNLSSLELGDSALYFCASSATFDRNYGYTFGSGTRLTVV.

The chain employs TRBV2 and TRBJ1-1, with D possibly being TRBD1 (5 bases). This CDR3 spans 14 amino acids. The germline gives CDR1 SNHLY, CDR2 FYNNEI. V was pared by 3 bases and J by 1 base, with 9 bases between. The CDR3 protein is CASSDKTANTEAFF. The CDR3 bases are TGTGCCAGCAGTGACAAGACAGCGAACACTGAAGCTTTCTTT.

A word on this clone: Other DNA variants within this sample encode the same CDR3. The chain recombines TRBV27 with TRBJ2-5, with 9 bases fitting TRBD2. CDR1 and CDR2 from the germline V gene are MNHEY and SMNVEV (reference sequence). CDR3 length: 15 amino acids. V lost 7 bases and J lost 5; bases outside the gene matches: 11. The CDR3 DNA is TGTGCCAGCAAACGGATTAGCGGGAGCAGTGAGACCCAGTACTTC. Its translation is CASKRISGSSETQYF.

This clone has a single count. The chain is built from TRBV7-6 and TRBJ2-3; D gene uncertain. The germline V and J ends were trimmed by 3 bases and 4 bases, with 8 bases remaining between them. The germline gives CDR1 SGHVS, CDR2 FNYEAQ. The length of the CDR3 is 13 residues. CDR3 in amino acids: CASSFQASDTQYF. In DNA, the CDR3 is TGTGCCAGCAGCTTTCAGGCATCAGATACGCAGTATTTT.

The genes are TRBV4-1 and TRBJ1-4; 7 nucleotides line up with TRBD1. The V and J ends lost 0 bases and 0 bases, in that order; junction bases with no gene match: 4. The length of the CDR3 is 17 residues. Germline V gene sequence: CDR1 MGHRA, CDR2 YSYEKL. CDR3 DNA sequence: TGCGCCAGCAGCCAAGAGGAGGGGGCCGCAACTAATGAAAAACTGTTTTTT. Encoded protein: CASSQEEGAATNEKLFF.